The present T cell receptor (beta chain) was sequenced within a study of blood T cells in healthy people across ages. The CDR3 consists of 17 residues. Germline CDR1 SGHTS, CDR2 YDEGEE. Trimming at V came to 0 bases and at J to 3 bases, leaving 9 bases not matched to a gene. Together with a sample-barcoded 5' primer, a J-beta primer mix was included in a second PCR lasting about 7 to 11 cycles. Individual samples furnished no less than 2.5 million CDR3-containing paired-end reads apiece. TCRdb used MiXCR to reprocess the 5' RACE reads, holding one entry per CDR3 protein. The repertoire holds roughly 1,500,000 distinct CDR3 sequences, with approximately 38% as singletons.

Source material: blood. The sequence was obtained from a woman aged 18-29 years in good health. The rearrangement uses TRBV5-8 and TRBJ2-3; TRBD1 matches at 8 bases. The CDR3 region has the DNA TGTGCCAGCAGCTTGGCAGGGGGCCGAGGCGCAACAGATACGCAGTATTTT. Its translation is CASSLAGGRGATDTQYF. The full variable domain, rest sourced from reference TRBV5-8 and TRBJ2-3, is EAGVTQSPTHLIKTRGQQATLRCSPISGHTSVYWYQQALGLGLQFLLWYDEGEERNRGNFPPRFSGRQFPNYSSELNVNALELEDSALYLCASSLAGGRGATDTQYFGPGTRLTVL.